The 13 T cell receptor beta chains below all came from one sample that was sequenced in a study of blood T cell repertoires in COVID-19. TCRdb's table, derived via immunoSEQ multiplex PCR, lists solely in-frame clones and lacks some. Counted here are more than 120,000 clones, 87% occurring once; the ten biggest clones make up 30% to 45%. The specimen sequenced was peripheral blood. Source of these receptors: a man aged 45 to 65 who had recovered from COVID-19.

The chain couples TRBV2 to TRBJ2-1; 8 bases fit TRBD1. The CDR3 sequence is 13 residues long. V trimming: 10 bases; J trimming: 1 base; junction bases outside the gene matches: 3. CDR1 SNHLY and CDR2 FYNNEI come from the germline V gene. For the CDR3, the DNA is TGTGCCACAACAGGGGGTTCCTACAATGAGCAGTTCTTC. It codes for CATTGGSYNEQFF. Full variable domain (remainder filled in from reference TRBV2 and TRBJ2-1): EPEVTQTPSHQVTQMGQEVILRCVPISNHLYFYWYRQILGQKVEFLVSFYNNEISEKSEIFDDQFSVERPDGSNFTLKIRSTKLEDSAMYFCATTGGSYNEQFFGPGTRLTVL.

This clone was counted a few times. V usage is TRBV19 and J usage is TRBJ1-5; D is uncertain. V was pared by 3 bases and J by 3 bases, with 9 bases between. The CDR3 is made up of 14 amino acids. CDR1 is LNHDA, CDR2 SQIVND, per germline (reference sequence). CDR3 DNA: TGTGCCAGTAGTATGTCGACACCCAATCAGCCCCAGCATTTT. It encodes CASSMSTPNQPQHF.

This sequence joins TRBV5-4 and TRBJ2-5; D may be TRBD2 (6 bases). The germline gives CDR1 SGHNT, CDR2 YYREEE (reference sequence). The CDR3 is 11 amino acids. The V gene lost 2 bases and the J gene lost 8 bases, with 7 bases spanning the gap. CDR3 sequence reads: CASSFGGTQYF. In nucleotides, the CDR3 is TGTGCCAGCAGCTTCGGGGGAACCCAGTACTTC.

V and J are TRBV3-1 (or the pseudogene TRBV3-2) and TRBJ1-6; 9 nucleotides align to TRBD1. V lost 3 bases and J lost 11; bases outside the gene matches: 8. Germline-derived CDR1 and CDR2 are LGHDT and YNNKEL (reference sequence). The CDR3 loop spans 15 amino acids. CDR3 loop: CASSHGTGYRAPLHF. The CDR3 bases are TGTGCCAGCAGCCACGGGACAGGGTATCGTGCACCCCTCCACTTT.

The chain combines TRBV5-1 with TRBJ2-7; D is perhaps TRBD1 (5 bases). Germline CDR1 SGHRS, CDR2 YFSETQ. The V gene lost 1 base and the J gene lost 2 bases, with 16 bases spanning the gap. This CDR3 region has 16 residues. The CDR3 here is CASSLLARTNTYEQYF. Here the CDR3 DNA reads TGCGCCAGCAGCTTGCTGGCTCGGACAAATACCTACGAGCAGTACTTC.

The chain employs TRBV7-9 and TRBJ2-2; 9 nucleotides align to TRBD2. The V gene end was trimmed by 6 bases and the J gene end by 1 base; junction bases not matched to a gene: 6. The CDR3 length is 16 residues. Germline V gives CDR1 SEHNR, CDR2 FQNEAQ (reference sequence). The CDR3 reads CASSSLSGGNTGELFF. The CDR3 DNA follows: TGTGCCAGCAGTTCTCTTAGCGGGGGGAACACCGGGGAGCTGTTTTTT.

The CDR3 nucleotides are TGCGCCAGCAGGGACTCCTCGAACACTGAAGCTTTCTTT. Translating gives CASRDSSNTEAFF. The chain combines TRBV10-2 with TRBJ1-1; no reliable D call. The CDR3 consists of 13 residues. V gave up 6 bases and J gave up 1 base, with 9 bases separating them. CDR1 is WSHSY and CDR2 is SAAADI in the germline V gene.

This clone was observed once. The chain links TRBV19 to TRBJ1-1; D perhaps matches TRBD1 (5 bases). Germline values: CDR1 LNHDA, CDR2 SQIVND (reference sequence). This CDR3 has 14 residues. V was shortened by 4 bases and J by 7 bases, with 16 bases between the two germline ends. The DNA for the CDR3 is TGTGCCAGTAGTACCCGGACACTATTACATGAAGCTTTCTTT. Protein product: CASSTRTLLHEAFF.

This clone has a handful of counts. CDR3 loop: CASSYSILAGGNEQFF. DNA for the CDR3: TGTGCCAGCAGTTACTCGATACTAGCGGGGGGGAATGAGCAGTTCTTC. This chain links TRBV6-5 with TRBJ2-1, with 13 bases that match TRBD2. Trimming took 0 bases from V and 7 from J; bases not matched to a gene: 3. The CDR3 sequence is 16 residues long. The germline CDR1 and CDR2 sequences are MNHEY and SVGAGI.

This clone came up once. The V and J genes are TRBV6-5 and TRBJ2-7; 8 bases align to TRBD1. The J segment lost 2 bases and the V segment lost 4 bases, leaving 4 bases of the junction unmatched. This CDR3 contains 14 residues. The V gene's germline CDR1 is MNHEY and CDR2 SVGAGI. The CDR3 spells CASSWDRRTYEQYF. CDR3 sequence (DNA): TGTGCCAGCAGTTGGGACAGGCGCACCTACGAGCAGTACTTC.

This chain connects TRBV5-6 to TRBJ2-5; no definite D call. V lost 4 bases to trimming and J lost 3 bases, with 10 bases between them. The germline V gene has CDR1 SGHDT and CDR2 YYEEEE. CDR3 length: 13 amino acids. CDR3 in DNA: TGTGCCAGCAGCAATCCGCGGAAAGAGACCCAGTACTTC. It specifies CASSNPRKETQYF.

The chain is built from TRBV6-6 and TRBJ2-3, with 9 bases aligning to TRBD1. Germline CDR1 reads MNHNY; CDR2 reads SVGAGI (reference sequence). The CDR3 totals 12 residues. The trim removed 5 bases at V and 12 bases at J, leaving 6 bases unmatched. The chain's CDR3 is CASSRQGEGQYF. CDR3 coding DNA: TGTGCCAGCAGTAGACAGGGGGAAGGACAGTATTTT.

This clone was found once. The V and J genes are TRBV7-9 and TRBJ2-1; 14 bases map to TRBD2. The V segment lost 5 bases and the J segment 9 bases; nucleotides outside the gene matches: 12. The CDR3 sequence is 17 residues long. Germline values: CDR1 SEHNR, CDR2 FQNEAQ (reference sequence). In DNA, the CDR3 is TGTGCCAGCAGCCTAGGACTAGCGGGGGGATCCTTGGTTGAGCAGTTCTTC. As protein: CASSLGLAGGSLVEQFF.